Listed here is a single TCR beta chain. The antigen is undetermined. The data stem from a study of T cell repertoires in cytomegalovirus infection. The overall study: CMV epitopes, recently identified HLA-C-restricted and well-studied HLA-B-restricted, were used. CMV infection together with matching HLA type was indicated by public TCR beta signatures.

Germline loops: CDR1 SGHAT, CDR2 FQNNGV. V lost 0 bases and J 6 bases, leaving 5 bases between the germline ends. The CDR3 has 13 residues. Via MiXCR, TCRdb re-called the reads, giving one row per CDR3 protein. Seen here are roughly 500,000 distinct CDR3 sequences, roughly 34% observed once, and the top ten hold 17%. Findings and limits, study-wide: Dominant in the ex vivo response were TCR beta clonotypes restricted by HLA-C and specific for CMV. Carriers of CMV plus the relevant HLA were identified by cumulative public TCR beta family frequency.

The clonotype originates from a human donor in good health (CMV status not recorded). Some clones in this sample may be carry-over from other donors' samples. The chain employs TRBV11-2 and TRBJ2-2; the D is unclear. Sequenced here: cultured PBMCs, sampled from culture after CMV antigen stimulation. The CDR3 protein is CASSLDLSGELFF. The CDR3 DNA reads as TGTGCCAGCAGCTTAGATCTTTCCGGGGAGCTGTTTTTT.